What follows is one TCR beta chain and its context. Its antigen is as yet unknown. The same CDR3 is also encoded by other DNA sequences in this sample. This sample was taken from a study of shared clonotypes between healthy human individuals. Study background: Donors consisted of two women and a few men between 18 and 49.

Germline CDR1 reads MDHEN; CDR2 reads SYDVKM. The CDR3 covers 12 residues. V lost 3 bases to trimming and J lost 7 bases, with 9 bases between them. The authors ran unsorted PBMC replicate PCRs on 300 ng DNA, approximately 30,000 T cell genomes. Methods used by the authors: Junction-only sequences without quality scores came from ImmunoSEQ, so filtering differed. The protocol was immunoSEQ multiplex PCR, while the TCRdb copy is restricted to in-frame clones and leaves out a portion. Clone size and V and J calls were adopted from that table, with D and trimming inferred from the DNA. The sample lists some 450,000 clones; roughly three quarters were seen once. Study results and caveats: Genetic and exposure-history diversity was limited by the small donor number.

The specimen was PBMCs. V and J are TRBV28 and TRBJ2-5; D perhaps matches TRBD2 (5 bases). The origin of this receptor is a woman in her forties in good health. Some clones in this sample may be carry-over from other donors' samples. The CDR3 loop reads CASSLYRGTQYF. For the CDR3, the DNA is TGTGCCAGCAGTTTGTATCGGGGGACCCAGTACTTC.